The 11 T cell receptor beta chains reported below all come from one sample, sequenced in a study of T cells in Graves' hyperthyroidism and ophthalmopathy. Amplification targeted TCR beta CDR3 regions from RNA transcripts. First-round RT-PCR targeting the TCR CDR3 was performed with the HTBI primer set. TCRdb reprocessed the multiplex PCR reads via MiXCR and lists one record per CDR3 protein. Of about 770,000 distinct CDR3 sequences in the sample, over 15% were seen once. The sample taken for sequencing was blood. The receptors shown here come from a woman in her forties or fifties with Graves' hyperthyroidism that later progressed to Graves' ophthalmopathy.

This clonotype came up many times. This rearrangement joins TRBV7-9 to TRBJ2-2, with 7 bases identical to TRBD1. CDR1 and CDR2 (germline): SEHNR, FQNEAQ (reference sequence). V was pared by 6 bases and J by 0 bases, with 1 base of the junction left unmatched. The CDR3 length is 14 residues. CDR3 bases: TGTGCCAGCAGAGACAGGGCGAACACCGGGGAGCTGTTTTTT. Protein sequence: CASRDRANTGELFF. Drawing the rest from reference TRBV7-9 and TRBJ2-2, the complete variable domain is DTGVSQNPRHKITKRGQNVTFRCDPISEHNRLYWYRQTLGQGPEFLTYFQNEAQLEKSRLLSDRFSAERPKGSFSTLEIQRTEQGDSAMYLCASRDRANTGELFFGEGSRLTVL.

The genes are TRBV12-3 or TRBV12-4 and TRBJ2-1, with TRBD1 as a possible D gene (6 bases). V lost 6 bases and J lost 3, with 21 bases in between. There are 17 residues in the CDR3. Here the CDR3 reads CASSFYPRGRCYNEQFF. The CDR3 DNA sequence: TGTGCCAGCAGCTTCTACCCCAGGGGTAGGTGCTACAATGAGCAGTTCTTC.

The genes are TRBV11-3 and TRBJ2-2, with 8 bases aligning to TRBD2. With V trimmed by 5 bases and J by 6 bases, 11 bases remained unmatched. The CDR3 totals 16 residues. Germline V gene lookup returns CDR1 SGHNT and CDR2 YENEEA. CDR3 nucleotides: TGTGCCAGCAGCCCGACCGGGACTAGTTATCCCGGGGAGCTGTTTTTT. Translated: CASSPTGTSYPGELFF.

This clonotype was seen many times. The gene calls are TRBV11-2 and TRBJ2-3; TRBD2 matches 8 bases. Germline loops: CDR1 SGHAT, CDR2 FQNNGV. V shed 5 bases and J 0 bases; nucleotides not matched to a gene: 4. CDR3 length: 15 amino acids. The CDR3 DNA reads as TGTGCCAGCAGCACTTCTAGCGGGAGCACAGATACGCAGTATTTT. This codes for CASSTSSGSTDTQYF. Complete variable domain (other parts from reference TRBV11-2 and TRBJ2-3): EAGVAQSPRYKIIEKRQSVAFWCNPISGHATLYWYQQILGQGPKLLIQFQNNGVVDDSQLPKDRFSAERLKGVDSTLKIQPAKLEDSAVYLCASSTSSGSTDTQYFGPGTRLTVL.

A few counts support this clonotype. This chain links TRBV9 with TRBJ1-2, with 9 bases aligning to TRBD1. The germline V gene encodes CDR1 SGDLS and CDR2 YYNGEE. V shed 6 bases and J 6 bases; nucleotides not matched to a gene: 18. The CDR3 sequence is 17 residues long. CDR3: CASTPRTGTGPSHGYTF. The CDR3, as DNA: TGTGCCAGCACCCCAAGGACCGGGACAGGGCCTTCTCATGGCTACACCTTC.

At least ten counts were recorded for this clonotype. The rearrangement joins TRBV6-1 to TRBJ1-5; TRBD1 matches at 10 bases. The CDR3 extends over 15 amino acids. Germline lookup yields CDR1 MNHNS and CDR2 SASEGT. V dropped 5 bases and J dropped 4; count of bases not matched to a gene: 5. The CDR3, as DNA: TGTGCCAGCAGTTCCGACAGGGGGCCTAATCAGCCCCAGCATTTT. This codes for CASSSDRGPNQPQHF.

This clonotype was observed a few times. The chain has TRBV9 and TRBJ1-2; D unresolved. The CDR3 is 13 amino acids. The germline V gene encodes CDR1 SGDLS and CDR2 YYNGEE. V lost 7 bases, J lost 4 bases, and 14 bases lay in between. The CDR3 protein is CASRSGLSYGYTF. The CDR3 DNA is TGTGCCAGCCGCTCGGGTTTGTCCTATGGCTACACCTTC. Full variable domain (missing parts from reference TRBV9 and TRBJ1-2): DSGVTQTPKHLITATGQRVTLRCSPRSGDLSVYWYQQSLDQGLQFLIQYYNGEERAKGNILERFSAQQFPDLHSELNLSSLELGDSALYFCASRSGLSYGYTFGSGTRLTVV.

This clonotype was seen ten or more times. The chain recombines TRBV7-2 with TRBJ2-2, with D tentatively TRBD2 (5 bases). The germline gives CDR1 SGHTA, CDR2 FQGNSA. V was clipped by 5 bases and J by 4 bases, with 17 bases between them. The CDR3 loop spans 16 amino acids. The CDR3 DNA is TGTGCCAGCAGCCGCAACGGGGATTCTGTCACCGGGGAGCTGTTTTTT. This codes for CASSRNGDSVTGELFF.

The chain recombines TRBV11-1 with TRBJ1-2; 9 bases map to TRBD1. The CDR3 has 14 residues. V was pared by 6 bases and J by 4 bases, with 6 bases of the junction left unmatched. Germline CDR1 SGHAT, CDR2 FQDESV (reference sequence). For the CDR3, the DNA is TGTGCCAGCAGGGGGGACAGGGTTCTCTATGGCTACACCTTC. Its protein product is CASRGDRVLYGYTF. The variable domain in full, with the rest retrieved from reference TRBV11-1 and TRBJ1-2, is EAEVAQSPRYKITEKSQAVAFWCDPISGHATLYWYRQILGQGPELLVQFQDESVVDDSQLPKDRFSAERLKGVDSTLKIQPAELGDSAMYLCASRGDRVLYGYTFGSGTRLTVV.

This clonotype occurred a few times. The genes are TRBV5-6 and TRBJ1-2; 11 bases line up with TRBD1. The CDR3 runs 14 residues. The trim removed 6 bases at V and 4 bases at J, leaving 5 bases unmatched. Germline CDR1 is SGHDT and CDR2 is YYEEEE. The CDR3 spells CASIRTGGSYGYTF. CDR3 coding DNA: TGTGCCAGCATCCGGACAGGGGGCAGCTATGGCTACACCTTC.

The rearrangement uses TRBV10-3 and TRBJ2-2; unclear D gene. This CDR3 is 14 amino acids long. The germline V and J ends were trimmed by 0 bases and 6 bases, with 8 bases remaining between them. Germline values: CDR1 ENHRY, CDR2 SYGVKD. CDR3 amino acids: CAISESVGPGELFF. DNA for the CDR3: TGTGCCATCAGTGAGTCAGTCGGTCCCGGGGAGCTGTTTTTT.